These T cell receptor beta chains were read from a single sample in a study of blood T cell repertoires in COVID-19. The method was immunoSEQ multiplex PCR; TCRdb's version includes in-frame clones alone and lacks a portion of them. The data contain approximately 91,000 clones, over 70% of them singletons. The specimen was peripheral blood. The source of these receptors is a human donor in a cohort sampled during active COVID-19. The CDR3 runs from the conserved cysteine through the conserved F or W. Fields, in order: D gene, J gene, clone size, V gene, CDR3 DNA, CDR3 protein. D genes are given only for firm matches. Rows give clone size only sometimes, using once, few, many, or a class for an expanded clone.

D: -; J: TRBJ2-4; size: -; V: TRBV14; DNA: TGTGCCAGCAGCCAAGATCTTGGAGGGATTCAGTACTTC; CDR3: CASSQDLGGIQYF
D: -; J: TRBJ2-7; size: -; V: TRBV5-1; DNA: TGCGCCAGCAGCCTGGATAGCGAGCAGTACTTC; CDR3: CASSLDSEQYF
D: TRBD1; J: TRBJ2-7; size: -; V: TRBV7-2; DNA: TGTGCCAGCAGCTCACGACAGGGGCCAAGAGAGCAGTACTTC; CDR3: CASSSRQGPREQYF
D: -; J: TRBJ2-3; size: -; V: TRBV6-4; DNA: TGTGCCAGCAGTATCGGACTTACCGTTACCACAGATACGCAGTATTTT; CDR3: CASSIGLTVTTDTQYF
D: TRBD1; J: TRBJ2-5; size: once; V: TRBV2; DNA: TGTGCCAGCAGTGGGGACAGGGAGGAGACCCAGTACTTC; CDR3: CASSGDREETQYF
D: -; J: TRBJ1-2; size: -; V: TRBV7-9; DNA: TGTGCCAGCAGCTTAGTCATAGTAGGGGCAGTTGCTAACTATGGCTACACCTTC; CDR3: CASSLVIVGAVANYGYTF
D: -; J: TRBJ1-1; size: -; V: TRBV28; DNA: TGTGCCAGCAGCTCGGCAGGGGCGGAGAACACTGAAGCTTTCTTT; CDR3: CASSSAGAENTEAFF
D: TRBD2; J: TRBJ2-5; size: few; V: TRBV7-9; DNA: TGTGCCAGCAGCTTGCGGGAGGTTCAAGAGACCCAGTACTTC; CDR3: CASSLREVQETQYF
D: -; J: TRBJ2-7; size: once; V: TRBV6-5; DNA: TGTGCCAGCATCCCCCGAGGCACTCTCTACGAGCAGTACTTC; CDR3: CASIPRGTLYEQYF
D: -; J: TRBJ1-5; size: -; V: TRBV7-9; DNA: TGTGCCAGCAGTTCCGGGGATTATCAGCCCCAGCATTTT; CDR3: CASSSGDYQPQHF
D: -; J: TRBJ2-7; size: once; V: TRBV5-5; DNA: TGTGCCAGCAGCTTGCCACAAACCTACGAGCAGTACTTC; CDR3: CASSLPQTYEQYF
D: TRBD1; J: TRBJ1-3; size: -; V: TRBV19; DNA: TGTGCCAGTAGTCCGACAGGGGCAAGAAACACCATATATTTT; CDR3: CASSPTGARNTIYF
D: -; J: TRBJ1-3; size: -; V: TRBV30; DNA: TGTGCCTGGAATTCTTGGAGGGGCTCTGGAAACACCATATATTTT; CDR3: CAWNSWRGSGNTIYF
D: TRBD1; J: TRBJ2-7; size: -; V: TRBV27; DNA: TGTGCCAGCAGTATAGGGACAGGGCCCAACTACGAGCAGTACTTC; CDR3: CASSIGTGPNYEQYF
D: TRBD2; J: TRBJ2-7; size: -; V: TRBV5-8; DNA: TGTGCCAGCAGATACAGCGGGAGGAGATACGAGCAGTACTTC; CDR3: CASRYSGRRYEQYF
D: TRBD1; J: TRBJ1-2; size: few; V: TRBV18; DNA: TGTGCCAGCTCGCGGGACAGCGCTTATGGCTACACCTTC; CDR3: CASSRDSAYGYTF
D: -; J: TRBJ2-7; size: -; V: TRBV28; DNA: TGTGCCAGCAGTTTTCGAGCCCGAGGGACCTACGAGCAGTACTTC; CDR3: CASSFRARGTYEQYF